This is a list of T cell receptor beta chains from one sample in a study of response to subunit inactivated influenza vaccine. TCRdb called the RT-PCR reads again in MiXCR, with one record for every CDR3 protein. The sample contains more than 600,000 distinct CDR3 sequences, approximately 18% of which appear only once. Sequenced here: PBMCs from blood, sampled roughly 5 days after vaccination. These receptors all stem from a man aged 45-65 years who received an inactivated influenza vaccine. CDR3s leave out the opening cysteine and the closing phenylalanine or tryptophan. D genes are given only for firm matches.

d_call: .; v_call: TRBV3-1; j_call: TRBJ2-5; cdr3_aa: ASSQGEVTQY
d_call: TRBD2; v_call: TRBV4-3; j_call: TRBJ2-1; cdr3_aa: ASSRGGLADYNEQF
d_call: .; v_call: TRBV6-2/TRBV6-3; j_call: TRBJ2-7; cdr3_aa: ASSYQGTRIEQY
d_call: TRBD1; v_call: TRBV30; j_call: TRBJ2-2; cdr3_aa: AWSFGTGTGELF
d_call: .; v_call: TRBV12-3/TRBV12-4; j_call: TRBJ2-3; cdr3_aa: ASSFQGSSTDTQY
d_call: TRBD1; v_call: TRBV28; j_call: TRBJ2-5; cdr3_aa: ASRAQGEGTQY
d_call: TRBD2; v_call: TRBV4-1; j_call: TRBJ2-5; cdr3_aa: ASSQEGTIQETQY
d_call: TRBD1; v_call: TRBV11-2; j_call: TRBJ2-1; cdr3_aa: ASSGGQGAILKYNEQF
d_call: .; v_call: TRBV7-9; j_call: TRBJ2-2; cdr3_aa: ASRGAGELF
d_call: TRBD2; v_call: TRBV28; j_call: TRBJ2-1; cdr3_aa: ASSPRLAAQGGQF
d_call: TRBD1; v_call: TRBV4-1; j_call: TRBJ1-6; cdr3_aa: ASSHLRTGNSPLH
d_call: TRBD2; v_call: TRBV29-1; j_call: TRBJ2-7; cdr3_aa: SVLGTTTYTGNSYEQY
d_call: TRBD1; v_call: TRBV10-3; j_call: TRBJ1-2; cdr3_aa: AISDRDRVYGYT
d_call: .; v_call: TRBV4-2; j_call: TRBJ2-1; cdr3_aa: ASSQETGSYNEQF
d_call: TRBD1; v_call: TRBV9; j_call: TRBJ2-3; cdr3_aa: ASGTGGVTDTQY
d_call: .; v_call: TRBV7-2; j_call: TRBJ2-3; cdr3_aa: ASSSAGVKTDTQY
d_call: .; v_call: TRBV7-2; j_call: TRBJ1-1; cdr3_aa: ASSLEPAGAEAF
d_call: .; v_call: TRBV5-6; j_call: TRBJ2-3; cdr3_aa: ASRTWANTDTQY
d_call: TRBD2; v_call: TRBV5-1; j_call: TRBJ2-5; cdr3_aa: ASSPSSGGWETQY
d_call: TRBD1; v_call: TRBV28; j_call: TRBJ1-5; cdr3_aa: ASSPLTGPNQPQH
d_call: TRBD1; v_call: TRBV7-2; j_call: TRBJ1-6; cdr3_aa: ASSRRTGEGTLH
d_call: .; v_call: TRBV11-2; j_call: TRBJ2-7; cdr3_aa: ASSLVQVVYEQY
d_call: TRBD1; v_call: TRBV6-2/TRBV6-3; j_call: TRBJ2-7; cdr3_aa: ASSWLTGQGVYEQY
d_call: .; v_call: TRBV27; j_call: TRBJ2-2; cdr3_aa: ASSVIGGHYTGELF
d_call: .; v_call: TRBV20-1; j_call: TRBJ2-2; cdr3_aa: SARTAGLDTGELF
d_call: TRBD1; v_call: TRBV7-6; j_call: TRBJ1-5; cdr3_aa: ASSSSPRSGQGDNQPQH
d_call: TRBD1; v_call: TRBV20-1; j_call: TRBJ1-4; cdr3_aa: SARDRGGEKLF
d_call: TRBD1; v_call: TRBV7-2; j_call: TRBJ2-1; cdr3_aa: ASSQTGQGHNEQF
d_call: .; v_call: TRBV5-1; j_call: TRBJ2-5; cdr3_aa: ASSPPPQETQY
d_call: TRBD1; v_call: TRBV7-2; j_call: TRBJ2-3; cdr3_aa: ASSLWDRGGTQY
d_call: TRBD1; v_call: TRBV6-2/TRBV6-3; j_call: TRBJ1-1; cdr3_aa: ASSSSGGITEAF
d_call: .; v_call: TRBV20-1; j_call: TRBJ2-5; cdr3_aa: SARKGTLGVWTQY
d_call: TRBD2; v_call: TRBV5-5; j_call: TRBJ2-1; cdr3_aa: ASSSGGGASYNEQF
d_call: TRBD2; v_call: TRBV7-2; j_call: TRBJ2-1; cdr3_aa: ASSFGEGGEQF
d_call: .; v_call: TRBV25-1; j_call: TRBJ1-2; cdr3_aa: ASRPNTRAYGYT
d_call: TRBD1; v_call: TRBV12-3/TRBV12-4; j_call: TRBJ2-6; cdr3_aa: ASSLSGGRLSGANVLT
d_call: TRBD2; v_call: TRBV6-2/TRBV6-3; j_call: TRBJ2-1; cdr3_aa: ASSSGLAADNEQF
d_call: TRBD1; v_call: TRBV20-1; j_call: TRBJ2-3; cdr3_aa: SAETGGAADTQY
d_call: .; v_call: TRBV4-2; j_call: TRBJ2-7; cdr3_aa: ASSITGSYEQY
d_call: TRBD1; v_call: TRBV20-1; j_call: TRBJ1-6; cdr3_aa: SARPRDRGRSPLH
d_call: .; v_call: TRBV10-3; j_call: TRBJ2-5; cdr3_aa: AISEAGQPGETQY
d_call: TRBD2; v_call: TRBV28; j_call: TRBJ2-3; cdr3_aa: ASSFYIIAGITDTQY
d_call: .; v_call: TRBV12-3/TRBV12-4; j_call: TRBJ2-1; cdr3_aa: ASTHGQSERNEQF
d_call: .; v_call: TRBV9; j_call: TRBJ2-1; cdr3_aa: ASSTRGAGPSYNEQF
d_call: .; v_call: TRBV5-1; j_call: TRBJ2-6; cdr3_aa: ASSLATAAISGANVLT
d_call: TRBD2; v_call: TRBV7-9; j_call: TRBJ2-3; cdr3_aa: ASSGLAGGLTDTQY
d_call: .; v_call: TRBV7-3; j_call: TRBJ2-5; cdr3_aa: ASSLAGARGTQY
d_call: .; v_call: TRBV25-1; j_call: TRBJ2-5; cdr3_aa: ASSQGPVETQY
d_call: .; v_call: TRBV12-3/TRBV12-4; j_call: TRBJ1-1; cdr3_aa: ASSLGLGGGTEAF
d_call: TRBD1; v_call: TRBV5-1; j_call: TRBJ1-1; cdr3_aa: ASSFGQGVTEAF
d_call: .; v_call: TRBV12-3/TRBV12-4; j_call: TRBJ2-3; cdr3_aa: ASSESPRGTLAY
d_call: .; v_call: TRBV7-9; j_call: TRBJ1-3; cdr3_aa: ASSQSGNTIY
d_call: .; v_call: TRBV12-3/TRBV12-4; j_call: TRBJ1-6; cdr3_aa: ASGWTVLPLH
d_call: TRBD1; v_call: TRBV15; j_call: TRBJ2-7; cdr3_aa: ATSRGQGSYEQY
d_call: TRBD2; v_call: TRBV7-9; j_call: TRBJ2-1; cdr3_aa: ASSLVGGRAYNEQF
d_call: .; v_call: TRBV29-1; j_call: TRBJ2-1; cdr3_aa: SVEAPPTYNEQF
d_call: TRBD1; v_call: TRBV20-1; j_call: TRBJ1-1; cdr3_aa: SARISGGAF
d_call: TRBD1; v_call: TRBV20-1; j_call: TRBJ2-7; cdr3_aa: SAPGQESYEQY
d_call: TRBD2; v_call: TRBV28; j_call: TRBJ2-2; cdr3_aa: ASSTSGNTGELF
d_call: TRBD2; v_call: TRBV28; j_call: TRBJ2-5; cdr3_aa: ASSSASMVAGGETQY